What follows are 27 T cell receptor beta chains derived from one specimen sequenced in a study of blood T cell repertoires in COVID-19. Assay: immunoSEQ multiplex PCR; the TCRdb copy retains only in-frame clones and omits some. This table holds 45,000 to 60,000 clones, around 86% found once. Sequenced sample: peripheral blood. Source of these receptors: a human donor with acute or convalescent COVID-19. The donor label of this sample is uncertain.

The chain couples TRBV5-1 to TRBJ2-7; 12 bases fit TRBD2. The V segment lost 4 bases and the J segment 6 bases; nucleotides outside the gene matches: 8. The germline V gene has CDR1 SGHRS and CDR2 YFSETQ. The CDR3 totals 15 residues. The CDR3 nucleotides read TGCGCCAGCAGCGAAACTAGCGGGAGGACAATCGAGCAGTACTTC. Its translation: CASSETSGRTIEQYF.

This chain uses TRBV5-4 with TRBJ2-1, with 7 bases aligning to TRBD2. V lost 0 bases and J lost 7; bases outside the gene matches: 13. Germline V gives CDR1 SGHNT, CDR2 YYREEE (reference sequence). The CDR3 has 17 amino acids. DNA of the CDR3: TGTGCCAGCAGCTTGGGGGGACGGGAGGTGATCATGAATGAGCAGTTCTTC. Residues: CASSLGGREVIMNEQFF.

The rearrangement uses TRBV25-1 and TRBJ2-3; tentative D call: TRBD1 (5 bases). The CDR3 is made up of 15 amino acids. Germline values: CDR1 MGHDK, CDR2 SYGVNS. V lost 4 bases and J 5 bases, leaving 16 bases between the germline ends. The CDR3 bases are TGTGCCAGCAGTGGACACAGTGGGGCAGGAGATACGCAGTATTTT. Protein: CASSGHSGAGDTQYF.

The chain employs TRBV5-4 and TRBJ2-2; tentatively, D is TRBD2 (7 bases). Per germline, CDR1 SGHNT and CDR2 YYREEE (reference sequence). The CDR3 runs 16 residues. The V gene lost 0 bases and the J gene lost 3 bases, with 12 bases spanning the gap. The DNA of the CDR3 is TGTGCCAGCAGCTTGGAAGGGGGGGGCTACACCGGGGAGCTGTTTTTT. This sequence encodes CASSLEGGGYTGELFF.

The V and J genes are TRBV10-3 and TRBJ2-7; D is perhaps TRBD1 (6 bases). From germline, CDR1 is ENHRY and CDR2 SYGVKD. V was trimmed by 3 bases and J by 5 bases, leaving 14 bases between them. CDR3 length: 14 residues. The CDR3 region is CAISEGRGNDEQYF. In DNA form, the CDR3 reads TGTGCCATCAGTGAAGGCAGGGGAAACGACGAGCAGTACTTC.

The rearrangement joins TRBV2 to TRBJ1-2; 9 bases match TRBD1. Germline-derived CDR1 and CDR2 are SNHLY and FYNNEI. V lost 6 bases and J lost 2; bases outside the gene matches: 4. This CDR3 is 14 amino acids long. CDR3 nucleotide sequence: TGTGCCAGCAGGGGGACAGGGTGGAACTATGGCTACACCTTC. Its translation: CASRGTGWNYGYTF.

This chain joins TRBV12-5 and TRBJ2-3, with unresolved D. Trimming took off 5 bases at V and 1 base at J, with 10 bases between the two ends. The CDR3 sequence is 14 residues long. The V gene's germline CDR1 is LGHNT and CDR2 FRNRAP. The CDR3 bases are TGTGCTAGTGGTCCCCCATGGCGCACAGATACGCAGTATTTT. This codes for CASGPPWRTDTQYF. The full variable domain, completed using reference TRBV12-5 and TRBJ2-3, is DARVTQTPRHKVTEMGQEVTMRCQPILGHNTVFWYRQTMMQGLELLAYFRNRAPLDDSGMPKDRFSAEMPDATLATLKIQPSEPRDSAVYFCASGPPWRTDTQYFGPGTRLTVL.

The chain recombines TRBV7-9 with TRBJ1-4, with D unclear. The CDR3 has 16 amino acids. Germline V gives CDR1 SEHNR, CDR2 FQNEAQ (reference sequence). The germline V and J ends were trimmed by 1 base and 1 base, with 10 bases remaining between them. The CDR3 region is CASSLVGAGTNEKLFF. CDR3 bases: TGTGCCAGCAGCTTAGTGGGCGCAGGAACTAATGAAAAACTGTTTTTT.

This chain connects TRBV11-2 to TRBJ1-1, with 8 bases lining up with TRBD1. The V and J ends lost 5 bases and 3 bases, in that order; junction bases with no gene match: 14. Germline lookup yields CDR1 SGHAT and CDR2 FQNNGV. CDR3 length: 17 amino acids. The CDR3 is CASSDIRGRGVDTEAFF. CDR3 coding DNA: TGTGCCAGCAGCGACATCAGGGGGCGCGGGGTAGACACTGAAGCTTTCTTT.

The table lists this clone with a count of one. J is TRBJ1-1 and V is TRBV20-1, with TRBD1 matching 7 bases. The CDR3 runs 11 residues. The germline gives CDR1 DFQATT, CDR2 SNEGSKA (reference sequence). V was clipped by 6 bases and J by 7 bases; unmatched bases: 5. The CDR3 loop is CSARDSNEAFF. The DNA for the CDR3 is TGCAGTGCCAGGGACAGCAATGAAGCTTTCTTT.

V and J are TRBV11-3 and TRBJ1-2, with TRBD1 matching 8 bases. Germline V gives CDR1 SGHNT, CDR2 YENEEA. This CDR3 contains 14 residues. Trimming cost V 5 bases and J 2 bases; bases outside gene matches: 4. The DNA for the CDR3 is TGTGCCAGCAGCACCGGGACAGGCAACTATGGCTACACCTTC. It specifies CASSTGTGNYGYTF.

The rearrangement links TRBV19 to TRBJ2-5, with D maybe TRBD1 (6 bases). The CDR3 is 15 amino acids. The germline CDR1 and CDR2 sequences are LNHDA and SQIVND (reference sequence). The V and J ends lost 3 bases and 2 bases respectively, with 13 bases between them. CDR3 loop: CASSMGADSQETQYF. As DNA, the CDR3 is TGTGCCAGTAGTATGGGGGCGGACAGTCAAGAGACCCAGTACTTC.

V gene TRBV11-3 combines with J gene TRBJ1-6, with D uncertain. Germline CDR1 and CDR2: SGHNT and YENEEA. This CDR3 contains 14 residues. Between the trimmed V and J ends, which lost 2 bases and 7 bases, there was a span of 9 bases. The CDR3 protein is CASSLQADNSPLHF. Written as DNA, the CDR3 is TGTGCCAGCAGCTTACAGGCAGACAATTCACCCCTCCACTTT.

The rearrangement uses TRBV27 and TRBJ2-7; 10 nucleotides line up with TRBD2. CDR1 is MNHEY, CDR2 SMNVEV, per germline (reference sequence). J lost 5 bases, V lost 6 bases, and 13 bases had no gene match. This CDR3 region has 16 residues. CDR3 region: CASRTPAGGFSNEQYF. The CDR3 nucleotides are TGTGCCAGCAGGACCCCAGCGGGAGGGTTTTCCAACGAGCAGTACTTC.

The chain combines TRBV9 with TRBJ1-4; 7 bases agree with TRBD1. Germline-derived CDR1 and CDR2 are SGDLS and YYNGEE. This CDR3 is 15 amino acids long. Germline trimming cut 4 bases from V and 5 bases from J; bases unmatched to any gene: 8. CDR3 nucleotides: TGTGCCAGCAGCCCTCGGGACAGTTCGAATGAAAAACTGTTTTTT. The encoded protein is CASSPRDSSNEKLFF.

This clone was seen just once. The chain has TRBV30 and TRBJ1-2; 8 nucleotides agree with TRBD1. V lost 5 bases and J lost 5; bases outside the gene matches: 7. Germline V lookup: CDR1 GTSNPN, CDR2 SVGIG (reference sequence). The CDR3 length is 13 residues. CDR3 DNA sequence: TGTGCCTGGGACAGGGGTTCCTTATATGGCTACACCTTC. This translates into CAWDRGSLYGYTF.

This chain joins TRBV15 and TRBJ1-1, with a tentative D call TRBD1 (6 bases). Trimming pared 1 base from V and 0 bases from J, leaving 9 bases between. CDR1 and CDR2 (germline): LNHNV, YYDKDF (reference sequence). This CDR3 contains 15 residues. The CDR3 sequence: CATSRAGGLNTEAFF. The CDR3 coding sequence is TGTGCCACCAGCAGAGCGGGGGGCCTGAACACTGAAGCTTTCTTT. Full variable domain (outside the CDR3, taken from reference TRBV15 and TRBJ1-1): DAMVIQNPRYQVTQFGKPVTLSCSQTLNHNVMYWYQQKSSQAPKLLFHYYDKDFNNEADTPDNFQSRRPNTSFCFLDIRSPGLGDTAMYLCATSRAGGLNTEAFFGQGTRLTVV.

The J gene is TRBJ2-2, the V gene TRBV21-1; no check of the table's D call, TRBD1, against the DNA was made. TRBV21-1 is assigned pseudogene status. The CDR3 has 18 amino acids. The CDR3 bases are TGTGCCAGCAGCAAAGATGAGGGACAGCCTTCGAACACCGGGGAGCTGTTTTTT. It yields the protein CASSKDEGQPSNTGELFF.

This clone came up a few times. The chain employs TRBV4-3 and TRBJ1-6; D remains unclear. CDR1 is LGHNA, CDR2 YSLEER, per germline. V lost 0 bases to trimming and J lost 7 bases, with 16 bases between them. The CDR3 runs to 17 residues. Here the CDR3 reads CASSQEGPGRPNSPLHF. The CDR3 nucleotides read TGCGCCAGCAGCCAAGAGGGTCCCGGCAGGCCCAATTCACCCCTCCACTTT.

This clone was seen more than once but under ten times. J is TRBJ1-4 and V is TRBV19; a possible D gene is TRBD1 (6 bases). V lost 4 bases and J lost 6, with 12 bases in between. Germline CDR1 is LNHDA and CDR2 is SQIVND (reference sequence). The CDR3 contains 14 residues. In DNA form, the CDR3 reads TGTGCCAGTAGTAACCCGGGGGGCGATGAAAAACTGTTTTTT. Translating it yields CASSNPGGDEKLFF.

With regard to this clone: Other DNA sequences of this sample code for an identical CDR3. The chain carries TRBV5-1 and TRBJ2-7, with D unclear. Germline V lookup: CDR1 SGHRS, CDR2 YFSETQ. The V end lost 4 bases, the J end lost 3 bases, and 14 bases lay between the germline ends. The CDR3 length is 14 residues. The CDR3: CASSLFTEHYEQYF. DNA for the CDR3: TGCGCCAGCAGCCTATTCACAGAACACTACGAGCAGTACTTC.

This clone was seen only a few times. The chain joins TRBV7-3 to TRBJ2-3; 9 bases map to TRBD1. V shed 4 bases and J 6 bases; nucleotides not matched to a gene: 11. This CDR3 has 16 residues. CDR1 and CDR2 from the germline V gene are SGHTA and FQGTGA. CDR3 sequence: CASSYRGPSTTDTQYF. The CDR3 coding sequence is TGTGCCAGCAGCTACAGGGGGCCGAGTACAACGGATACGCAGTATTTT.

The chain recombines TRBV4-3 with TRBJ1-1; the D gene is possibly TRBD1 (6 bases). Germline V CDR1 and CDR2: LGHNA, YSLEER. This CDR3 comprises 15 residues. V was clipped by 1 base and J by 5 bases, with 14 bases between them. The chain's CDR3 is CASSQAAQGRTEAFF. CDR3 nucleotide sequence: TGCGCCAGCAGCCAAGCGGCGCAGGGGAGAACTGAAGCTTTCTTT.

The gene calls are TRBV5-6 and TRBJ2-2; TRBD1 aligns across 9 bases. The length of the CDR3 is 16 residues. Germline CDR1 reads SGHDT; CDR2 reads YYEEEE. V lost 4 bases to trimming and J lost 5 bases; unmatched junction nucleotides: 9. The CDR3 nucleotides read TGTGCCAGCAGCGCGACCGGACAGGGGAAAACCGGGGAGCTGTTTTTT. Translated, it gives CASSATGQGKTGELFF.

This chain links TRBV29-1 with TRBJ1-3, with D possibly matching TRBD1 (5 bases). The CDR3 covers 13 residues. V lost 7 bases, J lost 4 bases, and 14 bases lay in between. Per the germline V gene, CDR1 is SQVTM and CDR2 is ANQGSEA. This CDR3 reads CSASTVSGNTIYF. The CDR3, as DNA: TGCAGCGCGTCGACAGTCTCCGGAAACACCATATATTTT.

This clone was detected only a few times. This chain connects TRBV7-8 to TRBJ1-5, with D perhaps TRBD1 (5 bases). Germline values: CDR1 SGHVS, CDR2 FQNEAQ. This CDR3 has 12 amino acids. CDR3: CVVTDGNQPQHF. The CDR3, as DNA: TGTGTTGTGACAGACGGCAATCAGCCCCAGCATTTT.

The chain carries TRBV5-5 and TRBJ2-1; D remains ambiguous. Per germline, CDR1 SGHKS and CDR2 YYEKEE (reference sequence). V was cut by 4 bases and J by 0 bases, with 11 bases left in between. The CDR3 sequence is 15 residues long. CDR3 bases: TGTGCCAGCAGCCAGGTTGGTAGCTCCTACAATGAGCAGTTCTTC. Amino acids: CASSQVGSSYNEQFF.